What follows describes a single TCR beta chain. The antigen is not known. Assay: immunoSEQ multiplex PCR; the TCRdb copy retains only in-frame clones and omits some. The sample lists fewer than 250,000 clones; approximately 90% were seen once. This CDR3 contains 14 residues. Trimming removed 0 bases at V and 3 bases at J, with 7 bases between. Per the germline V gene, CDR1 is SGHRS and CDR2 is YFSETQ. The sample is drawn from a study of cytomegalovirus exposure and HLA in healthy donors. Regarding the study as a whole: The study designated over 150 TCR beta chains cytomegalovirus-associated. Cytomegalovirus status was reportedly diagnosed by the classifier with high specificity and sensitivity.

This chain links TRBV5-1 with TRBJ1-5; tentative D call: TRBD1 (5 bases). The TCR originated in a man in his late teens or twenties in good health and CMV-seronegative. The sample taken for sequencing was PBMCs. Written as DNA, the CDR3 is TGCGCCAGCAGCTTGGGCAGGGACAATCAGCCCCAGCATTTT. Amino acids: CASSLGRDNQPQHF.